The 29 T cell receptor beta chains below come from one sample, sequenced in a study of T cell responses to AZD1222 COVID-19 vaccine. Profiled with immunoSEQ multiplex PCR; TCRdb holds only in-frame clones, not every one. The sample yields 93,000 or so clones, roughly 88% seen once. The input for sequencing was peripheral blood, taken on day 0 of AZD1222 vaccination. The source is an adult in good health.

This chain links TRBV5-4 with TRBJ1-2, with D possibly matching TRBD1 (6 bases). Trimming stripped 4 bases from V and 4 bases from J, with 8 bases between. The germline CDR1 and CDR2 sequences are SGHNT and YYREEE (reference sequence). The CDR3 runs 12 residues. CDR3 coding DNA: TGTGCCAGCAGCCTGGACAGCTATGGCTACACCTTC. Amino acids: CASSLDSYGYTF.

The CDR3 DNA is TGTGCCAGCAGCTTAGTTGAGGGGGGCTACACCTTC. Residues: CASSLVEGGYTF. The chain has TRBV11-2 and TRBJ1-2, with D possibly being TRBD1 (5 bases). V was shortened by 1 base and J by 8 bases, with 8 bases between the two germline ends. CDR3 length: 12 amino acids. The germline CDR1 and CDR2 sequences are SGHAT and FQNNGV.

The genes are TRBV28 and TRBJ2-1; D is unresolved. V lost 5 bases to trimming and J lost 6 bases, with 14 bases between them. The length of the CDR3 is 14 residues. The germline V gene encodes CDR1 MDHEN and CDR2 SYDVKM. The CDR3 DNA reads TGTGCCAGCAGTGGAAAGAGAGTCCGCAATGAGCAGTTCTTC. Its translation: CASSGKRVRNEQFF.

This chain joins TRBV7-9 and TRBJ2-5, with D maybe TRBD2 (5 bases). Per the germline V gene, CDR1 is SEHNR and CDR2 is FQNEAQ (reference sequence). Trimming took 4 bases from V and 5 from J, leaving 14 bases between them. This CDR3 has 14 amino acids. The CDR3 is CASSYHWGVETQYF. The CDR3 DNA reads as TGTGCCAGCAGCTATCACTGGGGAGTTGAGACCCAGTACTTC.

The chain recombines TRBV6-5 with TRBJ2-1; D uncertain. V lost 6 bases and J 3 bases, leaving 15 bases between the germline ends. CDR3 length: 15 residues. The germline V gene has CDR1 MNHEY and CDR2 SVGAGI. CDR3 in DNA: TGTGCCAGCAGCGTAGTGGCAGAATTCTACAATGAGCAGTTCTTC. Amino acids: CASSVVAEFYNEQFF.

The chain is built from TRBV5-4 and TRBJ1-2, with 7 bases fitting TRBD1. The germline gives CDR1 SGHNT, CDR2 YYREEE (reference sequence). Germline trimming cut 4 bases from V and 0 bases from J; bases unmatched to any gene: 12. CDR3 length: 17 amino acids. CDR3 residues: CASSQKGQALTNYGYTF. The CDR3 DNA is TGTGCCAGCAGCCAAAAAGGACAGGCGCTGACTAACTATGGCTACACCTTC.

The sample holds a few counts of this clone. V gene TRBV9 combines with J gene TRBJ1-1, with D possibly being TRBD1 (5 bases). CDR3 length: 15 amino acids. The ends were cut back, 4 bases at V and 3 bases at J, with 16 bases in the middle. Germline-derived CDR1 and CDR2 are SGDLS and YYNGEE. The CDR3 sequence: CASSPRAGGDTEAFF. The CDR3 bases are TGTGCCAGCAGCCCCCGGGCGGGAGGGGACACTGAAGCTTTCTTT.

The J gene is TRBJ1-1, the V gene TRBV28; 9 bases align to TRBD1. The CDR3 extends over 14 amino acids. Germline V gene lookup returns CDR1 MDHEN and CDR2 SYDVKM. The J segment lost 2 bases and the V segment lost 8 bases, leaving 6 bases of the junction unmatched. The CDR3 DNA follows: TGTGCCAGCGAAACGACAGGGGGAAACACTGAAGCTTTCTTT. Protein: CASETTGGNTEAFF. Combining the CDR3 with reference TRBV28 and TRBJ1-1 gives the whole variable domain DVKVTQSSRYLVKRTGEKVFLECVQDMDHENMFWYRQDPGLGLRLIYFSYDVKMKEKGDIPEGYSVSREKKERFSLILESASTNQTSMYLCASETTGGNTEAFFGQGTRLTVV.

V usage is TRBV6-5 and J usage is TRBJ1-5; D gene uncertain. CDR1 and CDR2 from the germline V gene are MNHEY and SVGAGI. V lost 7 bases, J lost 6 bases, and 7 bases lay in between. The length of the CDR3 is 11 residues. The CDR3 sequence: CASTSGQPQHF. As DNA, the CDR3 is TGTGCCAGCACTTCTGGTCAGCCCCAGCATTTT.

The chain is built from TRBV5-4 and TRBJ1-1; unclear D gene. Germline lookup yields CDR1 SGHNT and CDR2 YYREEE (reference sequence). The V gene lost 2 bases and the J gene lost 3 bases, with 8 bases spanning the gap. The CDR3 is made up of 13 amino acids. The CDR3 sequence: CASSFSQDTEAFF. The DNA of the CDR3 is TGTGCCAGCAGCTTTAGTCAAGACACTGAAGCTTTCTTT.

This clone has just a few counts. The rearrangement joins TRBV10-3 to TRBJ2-2, with D unresolved. The germline V gene has CDR1 ENHRY and CDR2 SYGVKD. Trimming took 4 bases from V and 6 from J, leaving 6 bases between them. This CDR3 has 12 amino acids. The CDR3: CAISVLAGELFF. DNA for the CDR3: TGTGCCATCAGTGTTCTGGCCGGGGAGCTGTTTTTT.

This sequence joins TRBV30 and TRBJ1-4; TRBD1 is a possible D gene (5 bases). The germline V gene encodes CDR1 GTSNPN and CDR2 SVGIG (reference sequence). V was trimmed by 1 base and J by 7 bases, leaving 10 bases between them. This CDR3 is built from 13 residues. CDR3 bases: TGTGCCTGGAGTGGACAGACGGCTGAAAAACTGTTTTTT. Protein sequence: CAWSGQTAEKLFF.

The CDR3 DNA reads as TGTGCCAGTAGTAAGGCGGTTAGCAATCAGCCCCAGCATTTT. Its protein product is CASSKAVSNQPQHF. The chain joins TRBV19 to TRBJ1-5; D is unresolved. Germline loops: CDR1 LNHDA, CDR2 SQIVND (reference sequence). V shed 4 bases and J shed 0 bases, with 7 bases lying between them. There are 14 residues in the CDR3.

The chain joins TRBV11-1 to TRBJ1-4; unclear D gene. V was shortened by 5 bases and J by 4 bases, with 17 bases between the two germline ends. The length of the CDR3 is 16 residues. Germline-derived CDR1 and CDR2 are SGHAT and FQDESV (reference sequence). The CDR3 DNA reads as TGTGCCAGCAGCCAGAACTTGGGAGCAATTAATGAAAAACTGTTTTTT. Translation: CASSQNLGAINEKLFF.

The chain recombines TRBV7-9 with TRBJ1-2, with a weak D call TRBD1 (6 bases). CDR1 is SEHNR and CDR2 is FQNEAQ in the germline V gene (reference sequence). The CDR3 runs to 16 residues. Trimming shortened V by 4 bases and J by 8 bases, and 23 bases separated the two germline ends. The CDR3 sequence is CASSSPRRTALCGYTF. Written as DNA, the CDR3 is TGTGCCAGCAGCTCCCCTCGCCGGACAGCTCTGTGCGGCTACACCTTC.

The rearrangement uses TRBV6-5 and TRBJ2-7, with 7 bases matching TRBD1. After removal of 0 bases from V and 3 bases from J, the junction contained 5 bases not matched to a gene. The length of the CDR3 is 15 residues. Germline CDR1 reads MNHEY; CDR2 reads SVGAGI. In nucleotides, the CDR3 is TGTGCCAGCAGTTACTCCGGGACAGCCTACTACGAGCAGTACTTC. This sequence encodes CASSYSGTAYYEQYF.

This clone was counted a single time. The genes are TRBV4-3 and TRBJ2-1; TRBD2 aligns across 11 bases. CDR1 and CDR2 from the germline V gene are LGHNA and YSLEER. V gave up 0 bases and J gave up 6 bases; unmatched junction bases: 4. CDR3 size: 16 residues. The CDR3 bases are TGCGCCAGCAGCCAAGAGCGGCTAGCGGGAGGCAATGAGCAGTTCTTC. Translation gives CASSQERLAGGNEQFF.

This chain uses TRBV27 with TRBJ1-4, with 10 bases matching TRBD1. Germline V lookup: CDR1 MNHEY, CDR2 SMNVEV (reference sequence). The CDR3 is made up of 15 amino acids. Trimming took 4 bases from V and 4 from J; bases not matched to a gene: 3. This CDR3 reads CASSSWTGGNEKLFF. The CDR3 nucleotides read TGTGCCAGCAGTTCTTGGACAGGGGGTAATGAAAAACTGTTTTTT.

V usage is TRBV11-3 and J usage is TRBJ2-1; 7 bases fit TRBD1. The V segment lost 4 bases and the J segment 4 bases; nucleotides outside the gene matches: 10. This CDR3 is 16 amino acids long. Germline-derived CDR1 and CDR2 are SGHNT and YENEEA. The CDR3 region has the DNA TGTGCCAGCAGCTCAGAGGGGGCAGATAATTACAATGAGCAGTTCTTC. It codes for CASSSEGADNYNEQFF.

J is TRBJ1-6 and V is TRBV19; the D is unclear. Trimming left V 11 bases short and J 8 bases short, with 16 bases between. The CDR3 has 13 residues. The germline V gene has CDR1 LNHDA and CDR2 SQIVND (reference sequence). CDR3 sequence (DNA): TGTGCCGTGGGCTATGGGATTGATTCACCCCTCCACTTT. Encoded protein: CAVGYGIDSPLHF.

V and J are TRBV10-2 and TRBJ1-4; D may be TRBD1 (5 bases). V shed 2 bases and J shed 8 bases, with 12 bases lying between them. CDR3 size: 14 residues. Germline CDR1 WSHSY, CDR2 SAAADI. Here the CDR3 reads CASSEGQGNEKLFF. In DNA, the CDR3 is TGCGCCAGCAGTGAGGGGCAGGGAAACGAAAAACTGTTTTTT.

This chain uses TRBV6-6 with TRBJ2-7, with unresolved D. V lost 0 bases and J lost 6, with 9 bases in between. Germline V gives CDR1 MNHNY, CDR2 SVGAGI (reference sequence). The CDR3 runs to 13 residues. In nucleotides, the CDR3 is TGTGCCAGCAGTTACTCTCAATTCAGCGAGCAGTACTTC. Its protein is CASSYSQFSEQYF.

The chain uses TRBV9 and TRBJ2-2, with TRBD2 as a possible D gene (7 bases). The CDR3 has 14 amino acids. Trimming stripped 3 bases from V and 3 bases from J, with 9 bases between. CDR1 and CDR2 (germline): SGDLS, YYNGEE. CDR3 sequence (DNA): TGTGCCAGCAGCGCGGGGGGCGACACCGGGGAGCTGTTTTTT. This codes for CASSAGGDTGELFF.

The J gene is TRBJ2-4, the V gene TRBV28; TRBD1 matches at 9 bases. This CDR3 region has 13 residues. Germline CDR1 MDHEN, CDR2 SYDVKM. Losses at the gene ends were 7 bases for V and 6 bases for J; bases not matched to a gene: 4. CDR3 DNA: TGTGCCAGCACCCTGGGACAGGGAAACATTCAGTACTTC. The encoded protein is CASTLGQGNIQYF.

The genes are TRBV10-3 and TRBJ1-2; perhaps TRBD1 as D (6 bases). The CDR3 loop spans 13 amino acids. V was pared by 7 bases and J by 5 bases, with 14 bases between. Germline V gives CDR1 ENHRY, CDR2 SYGVKD. DNA for the CDR3: TGTGCCATCAACTCACAGGGACCATATGGCTACACCTTC. It is translated as CAINSQGPYGYTF.

This sequence joins TRBV6-1 and TRBJ1-6, with a possible D match to TRBD1 (5 bases). This CDR3 region has 18 residues. Looked up from germline, CDR1 is MNHNS and CDR2 is SASEGT. Trimming took off 4 bases at V and 7 bases at J, with 23 bases between the two ends. The CDR3 loop reads CASSGQNLQAFSNSPLHF. The CDR3 DNA reads as TGTGCCAGCAGTGGGCAGAATCTACAGGCCTTTTCAAATTCACCCCTCCACTTT.

The CDR3 loop reads CASSLGRGNTGELFF. CDR3 DNA: TGTGCCAGCAGCTTAGGCCGGGGGAACACCGGGGAGCTGTTTTTT. This chain connects TRBV7-9 to TRBJ2-2; possible D gene TRBD2, 5 bases. CDR1 and CDR2 (germline): SEHNR, FQNEAQ (reference sequence). The CDR3 contains 15 residues. Trimming stripped 1 base from V and 1 base from J, with 7 bases between.

The gene calls are TRBV5-1 and TRBJ2-1; either TRBD1 or TRBD2 may supply D (5 bases each). The CDR3 sequence is 16 residues long. V lost 4 bases and J 8 bases, leaving 22 bases between the germline ends. The V gene's germline CDR1 is SGHRS and CDR2 YFSETQ. CDR3 sequence: CASSQTGTQPLHEQFF. In DNA, the CDR3 is TGCGCCAGCAGCCAGACCGGGACCCAACCTCTGCATGAGCAGTTCTTC.

The V and J genes are TRBV10-3 and TRBJ1-5; the D gene is possibly TRBD1 (5 bases). The CDR3 loop spans 13 amino acids. The V and J ends lost 0 bases and 11 bases respectively, with 11 bases between them. The germline gives CDR1 ENHRY, CDR2 SYGVKD. The DNA of the CDR3 is TGTGCCATCAGTGAGTCACGGGGAGGGGCCCAGCATTTT. It yields the protein CAISESRGGAQHF.